This T cell receptor beta chain was observed in a study of OX40 agonist ivuxolimab in advanced cancers. At the level of the study: Ivuxolimab, which is an agonistic anti-OX40 (CD134) antibody, was administered to the patients.

This clone is deemed medium-sized. What it binds is not known. Germline V gives CDR1 SGHAT, CDR2 FQNNGV. The length of the CDR3 is 15 residues. V was clipped by 1 base and J by 6 bases, with 16 bases between them. Overall study results and limits: There were, on average, more expanded clones in CD8+ T cells than in CD4+.

Exclusion of a patient followed from autoimmune disease history or systemic immunosuppression. The method was immunoSEQ multiplex PCR; TCRdb's version includes in-frame clones alone and lacks a portion of them. The sample yields about 35,000 clones, approximately 88% seen once. This specimen consisted of CD4+ or CD8+ T cells sorted from blood, obtained in a trial of the OX40 agonist ivuxolimab. This chain connects TRBV11-2 to TRBJ2-7; maybe TRBD1 (5 bases). This receptor was taken from an adult with an advanced solid tumor such as melanoma, head and neck, liver or kidney cancer. CDR3 DNA sequence: TGTGCCAGCAGCTTAGCCGACCAGGGTTCCGGCGAGCAGTACTTC. Encoded protein: CASSLADQGSGEQYF.